This T cell receptor beta chain was sequenced during a study of human thymus T cells. Libraries were prepared by immunoSEQ multiplex PCR; TCRdb keeps only in-frame clonotypes and omits some of them. The sample carries 54,000 or so clones, nearly 95% recorded once. The V end was cut by 6 bases, the J end by 5 bases, with 14 bases between. Germline assignment: CDR1 MNHNS and CDR2 SASEGT. CDR3 length: 14 amino acids. The receptor was isolated from a boy less than two years old with a congenital heart defect but otherwise immunologically healthy. V gene TRBV6-1 combines with J gene TRBJ1-5; a weak D match, TRBD1 (6 bases). Sequenced material: blood. The chain's CDR3 is CASRIGGADQPQHF. The CDR3 DNA sequence: TGTGCCAGCAGGATAGGGGGTGCGGATCAGCCCCAGCATTTT.